The entry that follows covers one T cell receptor (beta chain) sequence. From germline, CDR1 is GTSNPN and CDR2 SVGIG (reference sequence). The CDR3 runs 13 residues. V lost 4 bases and J 4 bases, leaving 13 bases between the germline ends. These data are taken from a study of shared clonotypes between healthy human individuals. Sequencing was performed with immunoSEQ multiplex PCR; in TCRdb, only in-frame clones are kept and a portion is missing. The data show roughly 2.2 million clones, roughly 92% seen once. Input material: naive CD4+ T cells from PBMCs. The sample's subset: CD45RA+ positively selected. The sequence was collected from a man aged 18 to 29 in good health. Some clones in this sample may be carry-over from other donors' samples. The chain recombines TRBV30 with TRBJ1-2, with D possibly being TRBD1 (6 bases). The CDR3 DNA reads TGTGCCTGGAATGGACAGAGCTCCTATGGCTACACCTTC. This sequence encodes CAWNGQSSYGYTF. Full variable domain (rest looked up from reference TRBV30 and TRBJ1-2): SQTIHQWPATLVQPVGSPLSLECTVEGTSNPNLYWYRQAAGRGLQLLFYSVGIGQISSEVPQNLSASRPQDRQFILSSKKLLLSDSGFYLCAWNGQSSYGYTFGSGTRLTVV.